Shown below are 19 T cell receptor beta chains from a single sample sequenced in a study of chemoradiotherapy in HPV16-positive cancers. TCRdb keeps only in-frame clones here, not all; method: immunoSEQ multiplex PCR. The sample contains about 20,000 clones, about two thirds of which appear only once. This specimen was acquired from a patient who underwent chemoradiotherapy. The origin of the receptors is a human donor with HPV-associated anogenital cancer.

The J gene is TRBJ1-1, the V gene TRBV5-1; D gene uncertain. CDR3 size: 11 residues. Trimming took 6 bases from V and 1 from J, leaving 4 bases between them. Germline loops: CDR1 SGHRS, CDR2 YFSETQ. CDR3 DNA: TGCGCCAGCATCGGGAACACTGAAGCTTTCTTT. Protein: CASIGNTEAFF.

This sequence joins TRBV11-2 and TRBJ1-1; perhaps TRBD1 as D (5 bases). Germline CDR1 reads SGHAT; CDR2 reads FQNNGV. The CDR3 extends over 12 amino acids. V was shortened by 1 base and J by 11 bases, with 11 bases between the two germline ends. As DNA, the CDR3 is TGTGCCAGCAGCTTAGTGGTCAGGGATGCTTTCTTT. This encodes CASSLVVRDAFF.

This clone was picked up a small number of times. The genes are TRBV6-1 and TRBJ1-5, with D perhaps matching TRBD1 (6 bases). The CDR3 sequence is 14 residues long. The germline V gene encodes CDR1 MNHNS and CDR2 SASEGT. Deletions cut 8 bases from V and 8 bases from J, with 19 bases between. This CDR3 reads CASVPGQPLEPQHF. DNA for the CDR3: TGTGCCAGCGTGCCGGGACAACCTTTGGAGCCCCAGCATTTT.

This chain links TRBV7-2 with TRBJ2-7; 7 nucleotides line up with TRBD1. Germline CDR1 is SGHTA and CDR2 is FQGNSA. Trimming took 3 bases from V and 2 from J; bases not matched to a gene: 4. The CDR3 loop spans 14 amino acids. CDR3 amino acids: CASSLTGPPYEQYF. CDR3 DNA sequence: TGTGCCAGCAGCTTGACAGGGCCCCCCTACGAGCAGTACTTC.

The chain couples TRBV4-2 to TRBJ2-3; D remains ambiguous. The CDR3 is made up of 17 amino acids. In germline, CDR1 is LGHNA, CDR2 YNFKEQ. V lost 0 bases and J 1 base, leaving 14 bases between the germline ends. CDR3 sequence: CASSQDGAIGGTDTQYF. CDR3 DNA sequence: TGTGCCAGCAGCCAAGATGGAGCCATCGGCGGCACAGATACGCAGTATTTT.

There are a few counts of this clone. J is TRBJ1-1 and V is TRBV27, with unresolved D. Trimming took 4 bases from V and 10 from J, leaving 16 bases between them. CDR3 size: 13 residues. The germline gives CDR1 MNHEY, CDR2 SMNVEV (reference sequence). The CDR3 region is CASSSGIPGGAFF. The CDR3 bases are TGTGCCAGCAGTTCCGGGATCCCGGGTGGAGCTTTCTTT.

The chain combines TRBV4-3 with TRBJ2-5; the D gene is possibly TRBD2 (6 bases). The length of the CDR3 is 17 residues. Germline CDR1 and CDR2: LGHNA and YSLEER. The germline V and J ends were trimmed by 0 bases and 3 bases, with 17 bases remaining between them. This chain's CDR3 is CASSQDPPSGAEETQYF. The CDR3 DNA is TGCGCCAGCAGCCAAGATCCTCCGTCGGGAGCCGAAGAGACCCAGTACTTC.

This chain links TRBV30 with TRBJ2-3; D unresolved. This CDR3 contains 11 residues. Germline lookup yields CDR1 GTSNPN and CDR2 SVGIG (reference sequence). V lost 3 bases and J 4 bases, leaving 5 bases between the germline ends. The CDR3 nucleotides read TGTGCCTGGAGGGAACCAGATACGCAGTATTTT. Protein sequence: CAWREPDTQYF.

Within the sample, this clone is medium-sized. This rearrangement joins TRBV19 to TRBJ1-5; the D gene is possibly TRBD1 (5 bases). The V gene's germline CDR1 is LNHDA and CDR2 SQIVND (reference sequence). This CDR3 region has 15 residues. Trimming shortened V by 0 bases and J by 1 base, and 7 bases separated the two germline ends. CDR3 nucleotides: TGTGCCAGTAGTATAGAAAACAGGAGCAATCAGCCCCAGCATTTT. Encoded protein: CASSIENRSNQPQHF.

A single count supports this clone. The genes are TRBV6-6 and TRBJ1-1; the D is unclear. Germline lookup yields CDR1 MNHNY and CDR2 SVGAGI (reference sequence). V lost 0 bases to trimming and J lost 1 base, with 6 bases between them. The CDR3 spans 14 residues. The CDR3 loop is CASSYSAGNTEAFF. CDR3 nucleotides: TGTGCCAGCAGTTACTCGGCCGGGAACACTGAAGCTTTCTTT.

The rearrangement uses TRBV30 and TRBJ1-1, with 7 bases matching TRBD1. The V and J ends lost 4 bases and 1 base, in that order; junction bases with no gene match: 9. This CDR3 comprises 15 residues. Germline CDR1 is GTSNPN and CDR2 is SVGIG (reference sequence). Here the CDR3 reads CAWTNPGQKNTEAFF. The DNA of the CDR3 is TGTGCCTGGACTAATCCGGGACAGAAGAACACTGAAGCTTTCTTT.

The rearrangement uses TRBV19 and TRBJ2-7; 7 bases map to TRBD2. The J segment lost 0 bases and the V segment lost 5 bases, leaving 7 bases of the junction unmatched. This CDR3 has 15 amino acids. Germline V gene sequence: CDR1 LNHDA, CDR2 SQIVND (reference sequence). The CDR3 reads CASSLTGGHSYEQYF. The CDR3 DNA sequence: TGTGCCAGTAGTCTGACGGGAGGCCACTCCTACGAGCAGTACTTC.

J is TRBJ2-1 and V is TRBV19, with 7 bases aligning to TRBD2. Germline CDR1 and CDR2: LNHDA and SQIVND (reference sequence). V dropped 7 bases and J dropped 4; count of bases not matched to a gene: 10. This CDR3 comprises 15 residues. The chain's CDR3 is CASTESGAHYNEQFF. In DNA form, the CDR3 reads TGTGCCAGTACCGAGAGCGGGGCGCATTACAATGAGCAGTTCTTC.

This clone was seen a few times. The chain recombines TRBV6-1 with TRBJ1-5, with D uncertain. Trimming removed 0 bases at V and 3 bases at J, with 9 bases between. The germline CDR1 and CDR2 sequences are MNHNS and SASEGT. The CDR3 contains 15 residues. CDR3 sequence reads: CASSEALGLNQPQHF. As DNA, the CDR3 is TGTGCCAGCAGTGAAGCGCTTGGCCTCAATCAGCCCCAGCATTTT.

This clone was seen more than once but under ten times. The CDR3 loop reads CASSYYRDYEQYF. In DNA, the CDR3 is TGTGCCAGCAGTTACTATAGGGACTACGAGCAGTACTTC. The chain joins TRBV6-6 to TRBJ2-7, with D hard to call. This CDR3 is built from 13 residues. Germline V gene sequence: CDR1 MNHNY, CDR2 SVGAGI (reference sequence). Trimming took 1 base from V and 3 from J, leaving 7 bases between them.

The chain couples TRBV9 to TRBJ1-5; D uncertain. The CDR3 covers 16 residues. Germline V gene sequence: CDR1 SGDLS, CDR2 YYNGEE. Trimming pared 0 bases from V and 2 bases from J, leaving 12 bases between. The CDR3 DNA sequence: TGTGCCAGCAGCGTAGGTGAAGGTTTAGGCAATCAGCCCCAGCATTTT. The encoded protein is CASSVGEGLGNQPQHF.

The gene calls are TRBV29-1 and TRBJ1-3, with D unclear. The V gene's germline CDR1 is SQVTM and CDR2 ANQGSEA. CDR3 length: 12 amino acids. V lost 6 bases, J lost 4 bases, and 10 bases lay in between. The CDR3, as DNA: TGCAGCGTAATTCTTCAGGGAAACACCATATATTTT. It translates to CSVILQGNTIYF.

V and J are TRBV5-4 and TRBJ2-3, with D possibly matching TRBD2 (7 bases). V shed 10 bases and J shed 4 bases, with 19 bases lying between them. The germline gives CDR1 SGHNT, CDR2 YYREEE (reference sequence). CDR3 length equals 14 residues. The CDR3 DNA sequence: TGTGCCGGAAGGGAGGGGCAGGGGTCAGATACGCAGTATTTT. This encodes CAGREGQGSDTQYF. The full variable domain, with the rest looked up from reference TRBV5-4 and TRBJ2-3, is ETGVTQSPTHLIKTRGQQVTLRCSSQSGHNTVSWYQQALGQGPQFIFQYYREEENGRGNFPPRFSGLQFPNYSSELNVNALELDDSALYLCAGREGQGSDTQYFGPGTRLTVL.

The V call is TRBV2, the J call TRBJ1-2; 9 bases are a match to TRBD1. The V gene's germline CDR1 is SNHLY and CDR2 FYNNEI. V trimming: 11 bases; J trimming: 1 base; junction bases outside the gene matches: 8. The CDR3 spans 14 residues. In DNA form, the CDR3 reads TGTGCCGACCGGGACAGGGAACTTAACTATGGCTACACCTTC. It encodes CADRDRELNYGYTF.